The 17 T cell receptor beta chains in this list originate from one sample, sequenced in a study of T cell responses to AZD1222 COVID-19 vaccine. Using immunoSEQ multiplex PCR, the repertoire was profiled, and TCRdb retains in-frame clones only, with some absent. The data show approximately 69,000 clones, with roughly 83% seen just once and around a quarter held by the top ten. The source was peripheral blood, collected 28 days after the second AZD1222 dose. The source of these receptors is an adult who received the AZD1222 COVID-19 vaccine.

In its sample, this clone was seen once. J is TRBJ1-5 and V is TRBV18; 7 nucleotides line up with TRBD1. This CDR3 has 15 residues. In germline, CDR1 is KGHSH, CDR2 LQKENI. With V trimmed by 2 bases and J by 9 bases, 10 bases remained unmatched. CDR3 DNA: TGTGCCAGCTCACCAATGGGGACAGAAGTTTGGCCCCAGCATTTT. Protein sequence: CASSPMGTEVWPQHF. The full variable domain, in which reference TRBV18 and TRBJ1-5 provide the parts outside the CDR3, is NAGVMQNPRHLVRRRGQEARLRCSPMKGHSHVYWYRQLPEEGLKFMVYLQKENIIDESGMPKERFSAEFPKEGPSILRIQQVVRGDSAAYFCASSPMGTEVWPQHFGDGTRLSIL.

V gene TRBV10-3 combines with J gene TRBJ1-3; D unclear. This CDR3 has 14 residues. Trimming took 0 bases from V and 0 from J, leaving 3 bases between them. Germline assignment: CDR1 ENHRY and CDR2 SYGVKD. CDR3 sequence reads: CAISESASGNTIYF. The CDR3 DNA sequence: TGTGCCATCAGTGAGTCAGCCTCTGGAAACACCATATATTTT.

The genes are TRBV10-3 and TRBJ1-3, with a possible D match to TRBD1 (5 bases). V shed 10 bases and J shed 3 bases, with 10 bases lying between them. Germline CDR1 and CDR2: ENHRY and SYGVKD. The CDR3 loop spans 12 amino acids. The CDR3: CATNQGGNTIYF. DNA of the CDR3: TGTGCCACCAATCAGGGTGGAAACACCATATATTTT.

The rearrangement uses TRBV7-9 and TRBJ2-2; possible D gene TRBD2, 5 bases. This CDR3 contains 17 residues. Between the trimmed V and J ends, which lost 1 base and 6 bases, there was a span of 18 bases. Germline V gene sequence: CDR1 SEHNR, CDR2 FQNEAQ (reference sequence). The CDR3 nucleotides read TGTGCCAGCAGCTTAGAAGAGGGCTTGGTGCGGTCCGGGGAGCTGTTTTTT. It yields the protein CASSLEEGLVRSGELFF.

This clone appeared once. The CDR3 loop reads CASDDGRWHNEQFF. The CDR3 region has the DNA TGTGCCAGCGATGACGGCAGGTGGCATAATGAGCAGTTCTTC. This chain connects TRBV5-6 to TRBJ2-1; D remains ambiguous. V dropped 7 bases and J dropped 7 bases, with 18 bases sitting between them. The CDR3 contains 14 residues. Germline assignment: CDR1 SGHDT and CDR2 YYEEEE.

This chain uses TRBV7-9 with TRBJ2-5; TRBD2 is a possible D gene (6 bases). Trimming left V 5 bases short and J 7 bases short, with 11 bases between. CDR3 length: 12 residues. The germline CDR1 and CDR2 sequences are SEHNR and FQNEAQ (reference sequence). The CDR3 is CASSRLEGTQYF. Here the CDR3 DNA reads TGTGCCAGCAGCCGACTAGAGGGGACCCAGTACTTC.

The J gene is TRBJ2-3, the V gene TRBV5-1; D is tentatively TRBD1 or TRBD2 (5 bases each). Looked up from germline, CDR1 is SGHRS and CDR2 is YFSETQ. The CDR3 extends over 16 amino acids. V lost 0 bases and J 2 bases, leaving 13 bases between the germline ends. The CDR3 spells CASSLGRGAVTDTQYF. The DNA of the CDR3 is TGCGCCAGCAGCTTGGGGAGAGGGGCTGTCACAGATACGCAGTATTTT.

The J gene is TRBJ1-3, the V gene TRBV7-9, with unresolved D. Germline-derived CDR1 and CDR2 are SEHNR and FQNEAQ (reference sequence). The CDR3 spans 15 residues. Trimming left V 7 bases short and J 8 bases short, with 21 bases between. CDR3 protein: CASTTSEGGTDTIYF. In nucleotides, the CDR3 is TGTGCCAGCACCACCTCTGAGGGTGGAACGGACACCATATATTTT.

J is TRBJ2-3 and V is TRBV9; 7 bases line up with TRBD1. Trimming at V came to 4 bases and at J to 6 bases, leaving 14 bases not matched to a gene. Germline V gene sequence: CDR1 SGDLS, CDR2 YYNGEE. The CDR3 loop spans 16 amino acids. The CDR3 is CASSIRTGPGGDTQYF. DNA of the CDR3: TGTGCCAGCAGCATTCGGACAGGCCCGGGTGGGGATACGCAGTATTTT. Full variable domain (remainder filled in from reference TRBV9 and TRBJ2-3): DSGVTQTPKHLITATGQRVTLRCSPRSGDLSVYWYQQSLDQGLQFLIQYYNGEERAKGNILERFSAQQFPDLHSELNLSSLELGDSALYFCASSIRTGPGGDTQYFGPGTRLTVL.

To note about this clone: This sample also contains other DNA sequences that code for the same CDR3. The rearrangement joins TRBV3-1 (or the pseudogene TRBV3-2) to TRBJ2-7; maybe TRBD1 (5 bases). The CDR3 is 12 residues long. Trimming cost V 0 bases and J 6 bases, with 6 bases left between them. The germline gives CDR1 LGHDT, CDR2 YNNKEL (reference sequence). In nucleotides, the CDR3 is TGTGCCAGCAGCCAAGAGGGGCGCGAGCAGTACTTC. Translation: CASSQEGREQYF.

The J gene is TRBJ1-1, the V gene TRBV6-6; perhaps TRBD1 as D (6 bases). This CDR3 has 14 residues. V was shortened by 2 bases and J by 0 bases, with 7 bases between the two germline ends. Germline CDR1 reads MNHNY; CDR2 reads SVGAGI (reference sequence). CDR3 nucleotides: TGTGCCAGCAGTTACGCAGGGGTGAACACTGAAGCTTTCTTT. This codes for CASSYAGVNTEAFF.

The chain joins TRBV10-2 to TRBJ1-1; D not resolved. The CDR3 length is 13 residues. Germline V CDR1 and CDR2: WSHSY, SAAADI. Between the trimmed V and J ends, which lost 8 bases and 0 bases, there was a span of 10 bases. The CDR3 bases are TGCGCCAGCGTGGCGGACTTGAACACTGAAGCTTTCTTT. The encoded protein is CASVADLNTEAFF.

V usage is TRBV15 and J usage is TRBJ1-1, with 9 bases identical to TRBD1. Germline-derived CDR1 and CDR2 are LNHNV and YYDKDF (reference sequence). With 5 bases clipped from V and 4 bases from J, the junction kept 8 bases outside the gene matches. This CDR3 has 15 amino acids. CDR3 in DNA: TGTGCCACCAGCTCACGGACAGGGGTGGGCACTGAAGCTTTCTTT. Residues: CATSSRTGVGTEAFF.

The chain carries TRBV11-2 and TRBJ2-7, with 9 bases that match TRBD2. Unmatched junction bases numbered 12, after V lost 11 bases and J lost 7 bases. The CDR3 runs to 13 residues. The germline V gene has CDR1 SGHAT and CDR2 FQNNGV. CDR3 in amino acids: CASQRGALGEQYF. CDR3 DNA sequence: TGTGCCTCCCAGCGGGGGGCCCTCGGGGAGCAGTACTTC.

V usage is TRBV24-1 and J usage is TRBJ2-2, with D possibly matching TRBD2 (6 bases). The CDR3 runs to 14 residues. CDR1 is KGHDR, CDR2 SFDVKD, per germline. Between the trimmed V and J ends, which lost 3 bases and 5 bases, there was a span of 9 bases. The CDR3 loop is CATSDGRGTGELFF. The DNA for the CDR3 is TGTGCCACCAGTGATGGCCGGGGGACCGGGGAGCTGTTTTTT.

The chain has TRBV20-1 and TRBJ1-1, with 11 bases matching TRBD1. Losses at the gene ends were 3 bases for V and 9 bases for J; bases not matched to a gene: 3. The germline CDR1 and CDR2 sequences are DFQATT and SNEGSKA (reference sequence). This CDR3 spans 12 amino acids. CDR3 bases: TGCAGTGCTAGTGGACAGGGGGCCCAAGCTTTCTTT. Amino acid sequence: CSASGQGAQAFF.

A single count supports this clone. The CDR3 sequence is CASSPASGANVLTF. DNA of the CDR3: TGTGCCAGCAGCCCAGCCTCTGGGGCCAACGTCCTGACTTTC. The rearrangement uses TRBV6-5 and TRBJ2-6, with D unresolved. The CDR3 is 14 amino acids. V lost 6 bases and J 0 bases, leaving 6 bases between the germline ends. Germline CDR1 MNHEY, CDR2 SVGAGI.